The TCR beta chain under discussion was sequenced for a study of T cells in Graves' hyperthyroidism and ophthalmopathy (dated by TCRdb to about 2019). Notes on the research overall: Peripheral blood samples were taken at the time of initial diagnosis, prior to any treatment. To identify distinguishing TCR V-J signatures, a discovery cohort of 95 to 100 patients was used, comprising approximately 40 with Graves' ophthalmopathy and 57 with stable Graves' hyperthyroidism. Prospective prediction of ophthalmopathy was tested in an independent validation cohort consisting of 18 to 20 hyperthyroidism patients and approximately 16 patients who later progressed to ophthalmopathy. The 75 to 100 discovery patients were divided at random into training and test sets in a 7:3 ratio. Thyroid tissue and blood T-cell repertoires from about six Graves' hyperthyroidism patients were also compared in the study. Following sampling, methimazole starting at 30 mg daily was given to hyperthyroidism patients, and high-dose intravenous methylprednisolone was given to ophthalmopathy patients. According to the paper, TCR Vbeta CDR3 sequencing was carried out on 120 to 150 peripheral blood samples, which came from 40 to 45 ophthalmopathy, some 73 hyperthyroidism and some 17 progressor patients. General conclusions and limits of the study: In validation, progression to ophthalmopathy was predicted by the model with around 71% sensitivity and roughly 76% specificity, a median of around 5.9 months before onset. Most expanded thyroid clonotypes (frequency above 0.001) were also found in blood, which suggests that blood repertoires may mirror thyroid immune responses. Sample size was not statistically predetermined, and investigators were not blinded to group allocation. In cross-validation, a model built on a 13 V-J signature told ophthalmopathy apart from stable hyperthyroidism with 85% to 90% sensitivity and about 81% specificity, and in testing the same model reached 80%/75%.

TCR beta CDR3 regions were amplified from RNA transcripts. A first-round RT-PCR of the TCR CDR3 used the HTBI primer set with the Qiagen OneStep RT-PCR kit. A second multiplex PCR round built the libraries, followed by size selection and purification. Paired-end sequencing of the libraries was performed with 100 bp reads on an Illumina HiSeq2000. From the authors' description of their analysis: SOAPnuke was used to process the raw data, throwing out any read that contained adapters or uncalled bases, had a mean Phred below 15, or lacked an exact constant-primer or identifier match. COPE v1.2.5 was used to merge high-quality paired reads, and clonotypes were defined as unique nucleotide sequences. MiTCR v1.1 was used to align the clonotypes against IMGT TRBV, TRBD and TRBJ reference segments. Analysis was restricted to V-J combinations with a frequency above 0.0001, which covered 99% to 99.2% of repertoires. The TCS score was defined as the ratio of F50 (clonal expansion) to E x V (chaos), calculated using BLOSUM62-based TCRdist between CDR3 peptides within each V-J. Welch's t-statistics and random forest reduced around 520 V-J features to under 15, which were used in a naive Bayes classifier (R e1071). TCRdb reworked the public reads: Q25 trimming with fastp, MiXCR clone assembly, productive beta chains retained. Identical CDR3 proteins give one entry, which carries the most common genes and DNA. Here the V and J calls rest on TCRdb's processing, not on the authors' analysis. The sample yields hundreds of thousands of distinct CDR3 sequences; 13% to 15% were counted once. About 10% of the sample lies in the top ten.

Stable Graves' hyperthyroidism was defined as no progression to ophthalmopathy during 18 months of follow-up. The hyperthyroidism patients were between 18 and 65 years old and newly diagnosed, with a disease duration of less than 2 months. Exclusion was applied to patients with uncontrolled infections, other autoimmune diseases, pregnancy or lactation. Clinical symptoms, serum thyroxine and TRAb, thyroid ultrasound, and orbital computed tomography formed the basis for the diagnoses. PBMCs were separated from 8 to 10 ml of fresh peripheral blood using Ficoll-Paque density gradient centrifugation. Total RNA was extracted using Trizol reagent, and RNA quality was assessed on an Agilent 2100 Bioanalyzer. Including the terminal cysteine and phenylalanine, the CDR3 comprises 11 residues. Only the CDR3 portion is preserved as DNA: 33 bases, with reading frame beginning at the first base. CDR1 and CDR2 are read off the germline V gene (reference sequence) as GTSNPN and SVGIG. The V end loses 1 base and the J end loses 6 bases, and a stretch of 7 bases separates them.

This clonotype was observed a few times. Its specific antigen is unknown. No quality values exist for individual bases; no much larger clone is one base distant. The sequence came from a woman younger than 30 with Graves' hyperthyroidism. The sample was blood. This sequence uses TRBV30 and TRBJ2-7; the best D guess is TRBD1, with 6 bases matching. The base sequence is TGTGCCTGGAGTGCAGGGGTCGAGCAGTACTTC. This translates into CAWSAGVEQYF.